One and the same sample provided the 30 T cell receptor beta chains below, sequenced in a study of cytomegalovirus exposure and HLA in healthy donors. Use of 60 Vbeta and 13 Jbeta primers characterized the PCR. Assay used: immunoSEQ multiplex PCR; TCRdb lists only in-frame clones, some missing. The sample records approximately 150,000 clones, about 83% being singletons. Sequencing was done on a sample of PBMCs. These receptors were obtained from a woman aged 25 to 39 in good health and CMV-seronegative.

The rearrangement uses TRBV4-1 and TRBJ2-5; the D is unclear. This CDR3 comprises 14 residues. V lost 4 bases, J lost 5 bases, and 14 bases lay in between. Looked up from germline, CDR1 is MGHRA and CDR2 is YSYEKL. CDR3 sequence (DNA): TGCGCCAGCAGCCCAGGTCCCCGCCGGGAGACCCAGTACTTC. Amino acids: CASSPGPRRETQYF.

This clone was counted once. Other DNA sequences in this sample translate to the same CDR3. The rearrangement links TRBV2 to TRBJ1-1; TRBD1 might be the D (5 bases). The ends were cut back, 7 bases at V and 3 bases at J, with 18 bases in the middle. The CDR3 length is 15 residues. CDR1 and CDR2 (germline): SNHLY, FYNNEI. CDR3 nucleotides: TGTGCCAGCACTTTTTTACGGGGGATCTACACTGAAGCTTTCTTT. Translation: CASTFLRGIYTEAFF.

The V gene is TRBV27, the J gene TRBJ2-5; the D gene is possibly TRBD1 (7 bases). Deletions cut 6 bases from V and 6 bases from J, with 17 bases between. The CDR3 sequence is 14 residues long. Per germline, CDR1 MNHEY and CDR2 SMNVEV (reference sequence). The CDR3 DNA is TGTGCCAGCAGCCGGAGGGGGCGAGCAAAGACCCAGTACTTC. Protein sequence: CASSRRGRAKTQYF.

The genes are TRBV11-2 and TRBJ2-1, with D possibly TRBD2 on 5 matching bases. Germline values: CDR1 SGHAT, CDR2 FQNNGV. V was pared by 7 bases and J by 3 bases, with 19 bases between. The CDR3 consists of 16 residues. The CDR3 nucleotides read TGTGCCAGCAAGAACGGAGGCCCGCTAGACTACAATGAGCAGTTCTTC. Translating gives CASKNGGPLDYNEQFF.

The chain joins TRBV7-9 to TRBJ2-5, with 10 positions matching TRBD1. Germline values: CDR1 SEHNR, CDR2 FQNEAQ (reference sequence). The CDR3 has 15 amino acids. Trimming at V came to 6 bases and at J to 1 base, leaving 5 bases not matched to a gene. As DNA, the CDR3 is TGTGCCAGCAGACCTTGGACAGGGGGCCAAGAGACCCAGTACTTC. Its protein is CASRPWTGGQETQYF.

This clone occurred once. The chain employs TRBV7-9 and TRBJ2-3; 7 positions match TRBD2. Germline assignment: CDR1 SEHNR and CDR2 FQNEAQ (reference sequence). With V trimmed by 7 bases and J by 3 bases, 13 bases remained unmatched. The CDR3 sequence is 16 residues long. The CDR3 DNA follows: TGTGCCAGCACCCAAAGGGAGGGTGGGGGAACAGATACGCAGTATTTT. As protein: CASTQREGGGTDTQYF.

The V and J genes are TRBV27 and TRBJ2-7, with 8 bases lining up with TRBD1. Germline values: CDR1 MNHEY, CDR2 SMNVEV (reference sequence). CDR3 length: 15 residues. After removal of 8 bases from V and 3 bases from J, the junction contained 12 bases not matched to a gene. The CDR3 protein is CASGPTGTGLYEQYF. The CDR3 nucleotides read TGTGCCAGCGGACCCACCGGGACAGGTCTCTACGAGCAGTACTTC.

The chain employs TRBV7-3 and TRBJ1-1; D gene unclear. Trimming took 2 bases from V and 0 from J, leaving 13 bases between them. Germline CDR1 and CDR2: SGHTA and FQGTGA. CDR3 length equals 16 residues. The CDR3 loop reads CASSLGPGPMNTEAFF. The CDR3 DNA reads TGTGCCAGCAGCTTAGGTCCAGGTCCTATGAACACTGAAGCTTTCTTT.

CDR3 residues: CASSIPAGATNTEAFF. The CDR3 DNA reads TGTGCCAGTAGTATACCGGCAGGGGCCACGAACACTGAAGCTTTCTTT. V usage is TRBV19 and J usage is TRBJ1-1; TRBD1 might be the D (6 bases). Between the trimmed V and J ends, which lost 2 bases and 1 base, there was a span of 14 bases. The CDR3 runs to 16 residues. Germline values: CDR1 LNHDA, CDR2 SQIVND (reference sequence).

This chain joins TRBV5-6 and TRBJ2-7; 8 bases are shared with TRBD2. The CDR3 covers 19 residues. Germline trimming cut 4 bases from V and 2 bases from J; bases unmatched to any gene: 20. Per the germline V gene, CDR1 is SGHDT and CDR2 is YYEEEE. CDR3 bases: TGTGCCAGCAGCCCAGGGCCCAGCGGGAGAAGGGGATCCGCCTACGAGCAGTACTTC. Its protein is CASSPGPSGRRGSAYEQYF.

This sequence joins TRBV21-1 and TRBJ2-7; the table's D gene call, TRBD1, was not cross checked with the DNA. TRBV21-1 constitutes a pseudogene. The CDR3 runs to 15 residues. CDR3 residues: CASSPYPTEYYEQYF. Written as DNA, the CDR3 is TGTGCCAGCAGTCCCTATCCGACAGAGTACTACGAGCAGTACTTC.

This clone was seen once. The V call is TRBV6-1, the J call TRBJ2-3; weak D call: TRBD1 (6 bases). The CDR3 spans 15 residues. Looked up from germline, CDR1 is MNHNS and CDR2 is SASEGT. Trimming stripped 10 bases from V and 1 base from J, with 18 bases between. In nucleotides, the CDR3 is TGTGCCACCCTACCCCTCCGACAGGGCACAGATACGCAGTATTTT. This translates into CATLPLRQGTDTQYF.

This chain connects TRBV7-2 to TRBJ1-1; TRBD1 aligns across 7 bases. V lost 1 base and J lost 5; bases outside the gene matches: 4. CDR3 size: 14 residues. The germline V gene encodes CDR1 SGHTA and CDR2 FQGNSA. The CDR3, as DNA: TGTGCCAGCAGCTTAGTGGCCAGGGGGACTGAAGCTTTCTTT. Its translation: CASSLVARGTEAFF.

The sample holds one count of this clone. The rearrangement uses TRBV14 and TRBJ1-5; a weak D match, TRBD1 (5 bases). Trimming shortened V by 5 bases and J by 5 bases, and 13 bases separated the two germline ends. The CDR3 has 14 amino acids. The germline V gene has CDR1 SGHDN and CDR2 FVKESK. The CDR3 here is CASSKQGLYQPQHF. CDR3 nucleotide sequence: TGTGCCAGCAGCAAGCAGGGTTTATATCAGCCCCAGCATTTT.

The chain uses TRBV7-2 and TRBJ1-5; 7 nucleotides align to TRBD1. CDR1 and CDR2 from the germline V gene are SGHTA and FQGNSA. The CDR3 contains 16 residues. V shed 0 bases and J 7 bases; nucleotides not matched to a gene: 9. The CDR3 region has the DNA TGTGCCAGCAGCTTAGCGATGGACAGGCCCAGGCAGCCCCAGCATTTT. Its translation is CASSLAMDRPRQPQHF. Together with reference TRBV7-2 and TRBJ1-5, the CDR3 gives the full variable domain: GAGVSQSPSNKVTEKGKDVELRCDPISGHTALYWYRQSLGQGLEFLIYFQGNSAPDKSGLPSDRFSAERTGGSVSTLTIQRTQQEDSAVYLCASSLAMDRPRQPQHFGDGTRLSIL.

The rearrangement uses TRBV29-1 and TRBJ2-7; TRBD1 aligns across 10 bases. From germline, CDR1 is SQVTM and CDR2 ANQGSEA. J gave up 5 bases and V 4 bases, and 8 bases lay outside the gene matches. The CDR3 loop spans 14 amino acids. CDR3 sequence reads: CSVVTGQGGNEQYF. CDR3 nucleotide sequence: TGCAGCGTTGTGACAGGACAGGGGGGCAACGAGCAGTACTTC.

Turning to this clone: The sample has other DNA sequences that encode this CDR3 too. J is TRBJ1-2 and V is TRBV28; 10 nucleotides agree with TRBD1. The germline V gene encodes CDR1 MDHEN and CDR2 SYDVKM. This CDR3 region has 15 residues. With 5 bases clipped from V and 3 bases from J, the junction kept 6 bases outside the gene matches. The CDR3 sequence is CASSHSGTGDYGYTF. Here the CDR3 DNA reads TGTGCCAGCAGTCACTCCGGGACAGGGGACTATGGCTACACCTTC.

The chain employs TRBV11-3 and TRBJ2-7; 14 positions agree with TRBD2. This CDR3 has 13 amino acids. The ends lost 5 bases at V and 11 bases at J; junction bases unmatched: 5. Germline V CDR1 and CDR2: SGHNT, YENEEA. This chain's CDR3 is CASSLGTSGRKYF. The CDR3 coding sequence is TGTGCCAGCAGCCTGGGGACTAGCGGGAGAAAGTACTTC.

The chain is built from TRBV7-3 and TRBJ2-2; 8 bases line up with TRBD2. The germline gives CDR1 SGHTA, CDR2 FQGTGA. The V gene end was trimmed by 5 bases and the J gene end by 5 bases; junction bases not matched to a gene: 22. There are 20 residues in the CDR3. In nucleotides, the CDR3 is TGTGCCAGCAGCGTGACCGGGACTAGGTCTTCAGGTGGGGCTACCGGGGAGCTGTTTTTT. It encodes CASSVTGTRSSGGATGELFF. The full variable domain, completed using reference TRBV7-3 and TRBJ2-2, is GAGVSQTPSNKVTEKGKYVELRCDPISGHTALYWYRQSLGQGPEFLIYFQGTGAADDSGLPNDRFFAVRPEGSVSTLKIQRTERGDSAVYLCASSVTGTRSSGGATGELFFGEGSRLTVL.

This clone was counted once. V and J are TRBV11-2 and TRBJ2-5; no definite D call. Germline CDR1 SGHAT, CDR2 FQNNGV. This CDR3 region has 13 residues. V dropped 2 bases and J dropped 0 bases, with 4 bases sitting between them. The CDR3 sequence is CASSLNYQETQYF. The DNA of the CDR3 is TGTGCCAGCAGCTTAAACTACCAAGAGACCCAGTACTTC.

V is TRBV6-1 and J is TRBJ2-7, with 7 bases matching TRBD1. Losses at the gene ends were 6 bases for V and 3 bases for J; bases not matched to a gene: 8. CDR3 length equals 14 residues. Per germline, CDR1 MNHNS and CDR2 SASEGT. The CDR3 coding sequence is TGTGCCAGCAGCCGGACAGGAGCCTTCTACGAGCAGTACTTC. Protein sequence: CASSRTGAFYEQYF.

This clone was observed a few times. J is TRBJ2-7 and V is TRBV10-3; D unclear. V dropped 4 bases and J dropped 5 bases, with 6 bases sitting between them. This CDR3 contains 11 residues. Looked up from germline, CDR1 is ENHRY and CDR2 is SYGVKD. The CDR3 DNA sequence: TGTGCCATCAGTGGGCTGGACGAGCAGTACTTC. Its protein is CAISGLDEQYF.

The chain recombines TRBV7-6 with TRBJ2-1, with TRBD1 as a possible D gene (6 bases). V lost 4 bases to trimming and J lost 10 bases, with 8 bases between them. The CDR3 loop spans 11 amino acids. CDR1 and CDR2 (germline): SGHVS, FNYEAQ. This CDR3 reads CASSSGTEQFF. The CDR3 DNA reads as TGTGCCAGCAGCTCCGGGACAGAGCAGTTCTTC.

The V gene is TRBV28, the J gene TRBJ2-4, with a tentative D call TRBD2 (6 bases). CDR1 is MDHEN and CDR2 is SYDVKM in the germline V gene. V shed 3 bases and J shed 6 bases, with 18 bases lying between them. CDR3 size: 16 residues. This CDR3 reads CASSLEGPGKGNIQYF. The CDR3 nucleotides are TGTGCCAGCAGTTTGGAGGGCCCCGGGAAAGGAAACATTCAGTACTTC.

The rearrangement uses TRBV30 and TRBJ1-1; TRBD1 is a possible D gene (6 bases). This CDR3 is 12 amino acids long. V lost 6 bases, J lost 6 bases, and 14 bases lay in between. The V gene's germline CDR1 is GTSNPN and CDR2 SVGIG (reference sequence). The CDR3 protein is CACPRGGPEAFF. The CDR3 DNA is TGTGCCTGCCCCAGGGGCGGGCCTGAAGCTTTCTTT.

V gene TRBV19 combines with J gene TRBJ2-5, with TRBD2 as a possible D gene (6 bases). The germline V gene encodes CDR1 LNHDA and CDR2 SQIVND (reference sequence). The ends were cut back, 7 bases at V and 4 bases at J, with 16 bases in the middle. The CDR3 length is 14 residues. CDR3 loop: CASTPRGRGETQYF. CDR3 DNA: TGTGCCAGTACCCCGCGAGGGCGGGGAGAGACCCAGTACTTC.

This chain links TRBV5-4 with TRBJ2-5; TRBD2 aligns across 13 bases. This CDR3 has 15 amino acids. Germline V gene sequence: CDR1 SGHNT, CDR2 YYREEE (reference sequence). After removal of 4 bases from V and 9 bases from J, the junction contained 9 bases not matched to a gene. The CDR3 reads CASSLSGTSGKAQYF. The CDR3 DNA reads as TGTGCCAGCAGCCTCTCCGGGACTAGCGGGAAGGCCCAGTACTTC.

The rearrangement links TRBV6-5 to TRBJ1-2; TRBD1 aligns across 10 bases. Per germline, CDR1 MNHEY and CDR2 SVGAGI. J was trimmed by 5 bases and V by 6 bases; bases with no gene match: 6. The CDR3 has 14 residues. CDR3 DNA sequence: TGTGCCAGCAGGACAGGGGGCGTTGGGTATGGCTACACCTTC. This sequence encodes CASRTGGVGYGYTF.

The chain is built from TRBV7-7 and TRBJ2-5; a weak D match, TRBD2 (5 bases). Trimming removed 3 bases from V and 0 bases from J, with 14 bases in between. The CDR3 runs to 16 residues. In germline, CDR1 is SSHAT, CDR2 FNYEAQ (reference sequence). The CDR3 bases are TGTGCCAGCAGCTTGAGAGGGCTCCAGTACCAAGAGACCCAGTACTTC. Encoded protein: CASSLRGLQYQETQYF.

The sample holds one count of this clone. V is TRBV9 and J is TRBJ2-1, with TRBD2 identical over 7 bases. V was pared by 0 bases and J by 8 bases, with 11 bases of the junction left unmatched. Germline V gene data show CDR1 as SGDLS and CDR2 as YYNGEE. This CDR3 region has 16 residues. The CDR3 DNA sequence: TGTGCCAGCAGCGTAGTGGGGGGGTCCGCCCGGCATGAGCAGTTCTTC. Translating gives CASSVVGGSARHEQFF.